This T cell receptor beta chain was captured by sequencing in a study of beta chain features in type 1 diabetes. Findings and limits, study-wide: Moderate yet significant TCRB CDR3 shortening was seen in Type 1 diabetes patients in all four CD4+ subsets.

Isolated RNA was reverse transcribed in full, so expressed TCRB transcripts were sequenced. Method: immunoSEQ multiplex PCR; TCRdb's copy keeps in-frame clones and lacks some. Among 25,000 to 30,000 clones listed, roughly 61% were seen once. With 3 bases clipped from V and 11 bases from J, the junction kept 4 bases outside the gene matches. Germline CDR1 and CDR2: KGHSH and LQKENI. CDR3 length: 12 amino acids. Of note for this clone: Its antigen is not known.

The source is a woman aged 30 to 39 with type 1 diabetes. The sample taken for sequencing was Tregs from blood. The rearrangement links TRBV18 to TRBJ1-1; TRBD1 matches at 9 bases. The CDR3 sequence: CASSPGQGRAFF. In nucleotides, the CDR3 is TGTGCCAGCTCACCGGGACAGGGTCGGGCTTTCTTT.